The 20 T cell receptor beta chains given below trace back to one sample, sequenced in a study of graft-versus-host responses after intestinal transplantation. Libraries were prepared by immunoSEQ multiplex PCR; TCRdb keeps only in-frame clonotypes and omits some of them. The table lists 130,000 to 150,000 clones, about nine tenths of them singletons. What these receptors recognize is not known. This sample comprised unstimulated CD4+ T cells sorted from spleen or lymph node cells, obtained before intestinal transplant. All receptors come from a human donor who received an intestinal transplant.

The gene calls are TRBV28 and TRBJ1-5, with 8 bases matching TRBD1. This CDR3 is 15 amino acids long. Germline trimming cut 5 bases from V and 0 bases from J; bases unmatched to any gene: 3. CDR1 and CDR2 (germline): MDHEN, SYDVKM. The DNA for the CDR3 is TGTGCCAGCAGTACCGGACAGGGTAGCAATCAGCCCCAGCATTTT. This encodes CASSTGQGSNQPQHF. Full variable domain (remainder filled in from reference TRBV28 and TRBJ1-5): DVKVTQSSRYLVKRTGEKVFLECVQDMDHENMFWYRQDPGLGLRLIYFSYDVKMKEKGDIPEGYSVSREKKERFSLILESASTNQTSMYLCASSTGQGSNQPQHFGDGTRLSIL.

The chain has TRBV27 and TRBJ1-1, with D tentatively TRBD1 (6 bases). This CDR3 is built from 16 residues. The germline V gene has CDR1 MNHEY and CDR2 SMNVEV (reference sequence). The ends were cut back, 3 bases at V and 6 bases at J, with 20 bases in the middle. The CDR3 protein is CASSFTSTGGLAEAFF. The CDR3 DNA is TGTGCCAGCAGTTTTACATCGACGGGGGGCCTGGCTGAAGCTTTCTTT.

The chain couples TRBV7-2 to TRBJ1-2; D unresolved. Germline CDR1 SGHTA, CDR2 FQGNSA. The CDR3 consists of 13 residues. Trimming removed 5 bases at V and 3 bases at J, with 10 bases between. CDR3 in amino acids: CASSARAYYGYTF. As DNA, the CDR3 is TGTGCCAGCAGCGCCCGGGCCTACTATGGCTACACCTTC.

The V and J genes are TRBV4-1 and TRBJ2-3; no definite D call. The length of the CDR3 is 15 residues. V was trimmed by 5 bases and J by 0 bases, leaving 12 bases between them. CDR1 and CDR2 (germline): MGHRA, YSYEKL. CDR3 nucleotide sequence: TGCGCCAGCAGCGCGACCCGCGAGAGCACAGATACGCAGTATTTT. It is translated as CASSATRESTDTQYF.

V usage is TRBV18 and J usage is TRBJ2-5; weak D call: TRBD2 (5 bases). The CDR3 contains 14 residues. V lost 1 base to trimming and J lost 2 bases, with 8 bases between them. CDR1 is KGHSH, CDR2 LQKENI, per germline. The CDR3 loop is CASSPRGSQETQYF. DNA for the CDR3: TGTGCCAGCTCACCACGCGGGTCTCAAGAGACCCAGTACTTC.

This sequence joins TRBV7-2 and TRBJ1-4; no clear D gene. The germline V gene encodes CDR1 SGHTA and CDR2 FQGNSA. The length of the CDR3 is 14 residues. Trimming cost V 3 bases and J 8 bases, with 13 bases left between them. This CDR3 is CASSFQADVEKLFF. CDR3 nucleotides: TGTGCCAGCAGCTTTCAGGCGGATGTGGAAAAACTGTTTTTT. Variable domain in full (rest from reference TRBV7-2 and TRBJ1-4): GAGVSQSPSNKVTEKGKDVELRCDPISGHTALYWYRQSLGQGLEFLIYFQGNSAPDKSGLPSDRFSAERTGGSVSTLTIQRTQQEDSAVYLCASSFQADVEKLFFGSGTQLSVL.

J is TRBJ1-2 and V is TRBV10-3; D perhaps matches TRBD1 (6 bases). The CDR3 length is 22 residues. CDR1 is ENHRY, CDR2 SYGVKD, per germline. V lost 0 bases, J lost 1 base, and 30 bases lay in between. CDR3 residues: CAISESIPSYPGQGDFNYGYTF. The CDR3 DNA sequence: TGTGCCATCAGTGAGTCGATTCCGAGCTACCCGGGACAAGGGGATTTTAACTATGGCTACACCTTC.

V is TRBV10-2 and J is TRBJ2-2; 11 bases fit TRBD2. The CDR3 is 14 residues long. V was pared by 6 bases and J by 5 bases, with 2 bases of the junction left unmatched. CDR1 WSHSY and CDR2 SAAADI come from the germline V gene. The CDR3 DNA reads TGCGCCAGCAGGGCTAGCGGGAGGACCGGGGAGCTGTTTTTT. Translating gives CASRASGRTGELFF.

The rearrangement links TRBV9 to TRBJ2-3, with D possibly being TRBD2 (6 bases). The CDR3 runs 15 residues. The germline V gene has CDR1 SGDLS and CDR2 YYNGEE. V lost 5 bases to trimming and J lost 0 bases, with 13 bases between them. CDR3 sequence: CASSISGFSTDTQYF. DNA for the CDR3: TGTGCCAGCAGTATAAGCGGGTTTAGCACAGATACGCAGTATTTT.

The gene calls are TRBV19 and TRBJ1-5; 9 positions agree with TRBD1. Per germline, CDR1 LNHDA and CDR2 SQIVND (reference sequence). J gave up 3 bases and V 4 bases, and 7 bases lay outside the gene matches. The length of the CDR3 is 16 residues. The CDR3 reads CASSNRGRVNNQPQHF. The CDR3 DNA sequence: TGTGCCAGTAGTAACAGGGGGCGCGTAAACAATCAGCCCCAGCATTTT.

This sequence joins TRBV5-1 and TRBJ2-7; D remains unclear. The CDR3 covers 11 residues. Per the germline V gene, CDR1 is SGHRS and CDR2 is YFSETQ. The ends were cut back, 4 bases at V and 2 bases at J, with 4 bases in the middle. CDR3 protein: CASSAAYEQYF. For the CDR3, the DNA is TGCGCCAGCAGCGCGGCCTACGAGCAGTACTTC. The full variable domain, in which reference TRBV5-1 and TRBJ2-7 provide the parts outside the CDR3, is KAGVTQTPRYLIKTRGQQVTLSCSPISGHRSVSWYQQTPGQGLQFLFEYFSETQRNKGNFPGRFSGRQFSNSRSEMNVSTLELGDSALYLCASSAAYEQYFGPGTRLTVT.

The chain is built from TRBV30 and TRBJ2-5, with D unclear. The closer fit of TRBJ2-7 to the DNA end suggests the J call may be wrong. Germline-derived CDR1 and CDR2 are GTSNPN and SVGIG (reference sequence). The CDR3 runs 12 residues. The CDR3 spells CAWKGGSYEQYF. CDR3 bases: TGTGCCTGGAAGGGCGGATCCTACGAGCAGTACTTC.

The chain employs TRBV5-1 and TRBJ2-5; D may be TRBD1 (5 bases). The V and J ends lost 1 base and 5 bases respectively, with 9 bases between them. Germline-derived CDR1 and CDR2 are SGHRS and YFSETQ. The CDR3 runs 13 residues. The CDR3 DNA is TGCGCCAGCAGCTTGTGGGGCGTCGAGACCCAGTACTTC. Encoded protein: CASSLWGVETQYF.

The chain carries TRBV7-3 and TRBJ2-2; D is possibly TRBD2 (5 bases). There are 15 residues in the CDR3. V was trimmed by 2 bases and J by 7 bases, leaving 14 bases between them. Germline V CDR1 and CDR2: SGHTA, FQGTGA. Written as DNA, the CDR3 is TGTGCCAGCAGCTTAGGGCGGGCAGGAATCGGGGAGCTGTTTTTT. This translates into CASSLGRAGIGELFF.

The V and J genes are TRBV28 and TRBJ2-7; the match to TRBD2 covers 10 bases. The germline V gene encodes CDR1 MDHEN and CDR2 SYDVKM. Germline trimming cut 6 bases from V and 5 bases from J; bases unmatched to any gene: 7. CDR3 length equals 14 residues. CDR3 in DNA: TGTGCCAGCAGAGCGGGAGGGCCTGATCACGAGCAGTACTTC. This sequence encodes CASRAGGPDHEQYF.

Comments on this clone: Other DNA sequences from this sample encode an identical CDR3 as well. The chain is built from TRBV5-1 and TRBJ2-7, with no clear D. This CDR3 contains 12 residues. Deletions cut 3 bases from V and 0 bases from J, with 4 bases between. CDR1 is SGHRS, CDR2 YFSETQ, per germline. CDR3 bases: TGCGCCAGCAGCTCGAGCTCCTACGAGCAGTACTTC. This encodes CASSSSSYEQYF. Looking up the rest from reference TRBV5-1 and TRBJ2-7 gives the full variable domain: KAGVTQTPRYLIKTRGQQVTLSCSPISGHRSVSWYQQTPGQGLQFLFEYFSETQRNKGNFPGRFSGRQFSNSRSEMNVSTLELGDSALYLCASSSSSYEQYFGPGTRLTVT.

The CDR3 region is CASLQGNEQFF. In nucleotides, the CDR3 is TGTGCCAGCTTACAGGGAAATGAGCAGTTCTTC. The chain is built from TRBV18 and TRBJ2-1; D is possibly TRBD1 (6 bases). The CDR3 contains 11 residues. Germline V gene data show CDR1 as KGHSH and CDR2 as LQKENI. Trimming pared 7 bases from V and 7 bases from J, leaving 8 bases between.

CDR3 coding DNA: TGTGCCAGCTCACCAAAGACTGCGGGAGGTCCTGGGGCCAACGTCCTGACTTTC. It is translated as CASSPKTAGGPGANVLTF. V and J are TRBV18 and TRBJ2-6, with 8 bases matching TRBD2. After removal of 2 bases from V and 2 bases from J, the junction contained 8 bases not matched to a gene. CDR1 is KGHSH and CDR2 is LQKENI in the germline V gene. The CDR3 has 18 residues.

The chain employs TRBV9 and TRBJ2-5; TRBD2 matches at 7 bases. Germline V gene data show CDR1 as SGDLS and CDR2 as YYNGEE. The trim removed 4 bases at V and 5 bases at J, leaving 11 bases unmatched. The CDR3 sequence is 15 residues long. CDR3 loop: CASSSSGGRGETQYF. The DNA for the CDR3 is TGTGCCAGCAGCTCCTCCGGCGGGAGAGGGGAGACCCAGTACTTC. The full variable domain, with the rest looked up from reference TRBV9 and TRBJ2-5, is DSGVTQTPKHLITATGQRVTLRCSPRSGDLSVYWYQQSLDQGLQFLIQYYNGEERAKGNILERFSAQQFPDLHSELNLSSLELGDSALYFCASSSSGGRGETQYFGPGTRLLVL.

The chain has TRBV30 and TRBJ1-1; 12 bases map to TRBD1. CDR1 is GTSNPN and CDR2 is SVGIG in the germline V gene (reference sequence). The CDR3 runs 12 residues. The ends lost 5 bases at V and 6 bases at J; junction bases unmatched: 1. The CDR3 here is CAWGTGGPEAFF. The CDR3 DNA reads TGTGCCTGGGGGACAGGGGGCCCTGAAGCTTTCTTT.